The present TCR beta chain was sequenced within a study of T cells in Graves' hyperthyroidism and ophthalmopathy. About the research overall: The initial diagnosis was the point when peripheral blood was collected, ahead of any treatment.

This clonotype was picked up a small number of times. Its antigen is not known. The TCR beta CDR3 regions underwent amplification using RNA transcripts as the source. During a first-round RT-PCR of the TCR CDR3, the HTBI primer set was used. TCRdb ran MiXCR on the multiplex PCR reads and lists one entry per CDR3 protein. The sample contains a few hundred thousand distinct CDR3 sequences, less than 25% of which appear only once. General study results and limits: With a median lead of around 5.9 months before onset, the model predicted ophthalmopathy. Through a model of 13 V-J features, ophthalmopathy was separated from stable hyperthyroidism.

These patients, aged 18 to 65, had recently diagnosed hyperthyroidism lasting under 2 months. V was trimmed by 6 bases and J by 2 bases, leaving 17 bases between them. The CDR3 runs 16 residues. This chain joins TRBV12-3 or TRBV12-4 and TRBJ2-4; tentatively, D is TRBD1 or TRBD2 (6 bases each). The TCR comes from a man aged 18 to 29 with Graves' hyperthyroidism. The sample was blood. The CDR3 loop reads CASSPHRGLPKNIQYF. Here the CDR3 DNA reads TGTGCCAGCAGCCCCCATCGGGGGCTCCCCAAAAACATTCAGTACTTC.